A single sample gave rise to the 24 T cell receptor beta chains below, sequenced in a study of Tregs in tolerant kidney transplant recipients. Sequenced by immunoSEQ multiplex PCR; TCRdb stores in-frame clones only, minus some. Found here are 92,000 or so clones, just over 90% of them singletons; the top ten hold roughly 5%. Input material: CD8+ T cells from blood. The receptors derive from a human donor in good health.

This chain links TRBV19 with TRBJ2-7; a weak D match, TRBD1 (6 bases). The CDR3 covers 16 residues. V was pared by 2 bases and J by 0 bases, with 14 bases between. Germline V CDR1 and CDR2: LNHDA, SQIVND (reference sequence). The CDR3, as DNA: TGTGCCAGTAGTATAACCCTCGGACAGATCTCCTACGAGCAGTACTTC. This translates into CASSITLGQISYEQYF.

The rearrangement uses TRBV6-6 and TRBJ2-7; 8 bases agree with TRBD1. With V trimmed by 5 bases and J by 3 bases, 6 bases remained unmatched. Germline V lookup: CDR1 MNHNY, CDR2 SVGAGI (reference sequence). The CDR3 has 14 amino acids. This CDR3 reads CASSKTGVGYEQYF. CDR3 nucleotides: TGTGCCAGCAGTAAGACAGGGGTAGGCTACGAGCAGTACTTC.

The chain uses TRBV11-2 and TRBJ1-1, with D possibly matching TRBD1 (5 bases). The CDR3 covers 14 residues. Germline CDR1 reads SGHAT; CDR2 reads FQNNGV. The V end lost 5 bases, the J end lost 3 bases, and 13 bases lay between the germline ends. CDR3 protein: CASSDRGGHTEAFF. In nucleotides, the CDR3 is TGTGCCAGCAGCGACCGCGGGGGACACACTGAAGCTTTCTTT.

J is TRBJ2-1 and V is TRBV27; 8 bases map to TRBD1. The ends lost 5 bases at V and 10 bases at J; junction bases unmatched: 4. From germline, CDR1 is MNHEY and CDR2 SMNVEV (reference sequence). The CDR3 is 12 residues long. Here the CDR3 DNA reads TGTGCCAGCAGTCCCACAGGGGGAGAGCAGTTCTTC. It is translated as CASSPTGGEQFF.

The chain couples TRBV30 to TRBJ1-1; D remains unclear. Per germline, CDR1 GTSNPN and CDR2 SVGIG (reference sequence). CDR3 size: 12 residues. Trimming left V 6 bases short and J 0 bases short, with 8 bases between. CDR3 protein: CACLSLNTEAFF. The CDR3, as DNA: TGTGCCTGTTTATCCTTGAACACTGAAGCTTTCTTT. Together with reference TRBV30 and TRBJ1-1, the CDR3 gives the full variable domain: SQTIHQWPATLVQPVGSPLSLECTVEGTSNPNLYWYRQAAGRGLQLLFYSVGIGQISSEVPQNLSASRPQDRQFILSSKKLLLSDSGFYLCACLSLNTEAFFGQGTRLTVV.

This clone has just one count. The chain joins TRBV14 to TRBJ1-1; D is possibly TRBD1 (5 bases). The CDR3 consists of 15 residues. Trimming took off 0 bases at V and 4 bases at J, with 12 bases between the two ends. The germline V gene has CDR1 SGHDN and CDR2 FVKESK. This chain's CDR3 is CASSQDRPGPTEAFF. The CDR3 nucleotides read TGTGCCAGCAGCCAAGATCGGCCGGGGCCCACTGAAGCTTTCTTT.

CDR3 DNA sequence: TGTGCCAGCAGCCCCGGGCGACTAGCGGCATCCTACGAGCAGTACTTC. It is translated as CASSPGRLAASYEQYF. The rearrangement uses TRBV7-8 and TRBJ2-7, with 9 positions matching TRBD2. V lost 5 bases to trimming and J lost 1 base; unmatched junction nucleotides: 9. The CDR3 sequence is 16 residues long. CDR1 and CDR2 from the germline V gene are SGHVS and FQNEAQ.

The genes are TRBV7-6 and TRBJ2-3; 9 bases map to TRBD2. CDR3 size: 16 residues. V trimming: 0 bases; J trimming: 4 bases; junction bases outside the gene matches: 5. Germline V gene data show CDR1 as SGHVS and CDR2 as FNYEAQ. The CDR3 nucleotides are TGTGCCAGCAGCTTAGCCGGCGGGGGGGTGCCAGATACGCAGTATTTT. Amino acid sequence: CASSLAGGGVPDTQYF. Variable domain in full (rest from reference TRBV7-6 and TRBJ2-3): GAGVSQSPRYKVTKRGQDVALRCDPISGHVSLYWYRQALGQGPEFLTYFNYEAQQDKSGLPNDRFSAERPEGSISTLTIQRTEQRDSAMYRCASSLAGGGVPDTQYFGPGTRLTVL.

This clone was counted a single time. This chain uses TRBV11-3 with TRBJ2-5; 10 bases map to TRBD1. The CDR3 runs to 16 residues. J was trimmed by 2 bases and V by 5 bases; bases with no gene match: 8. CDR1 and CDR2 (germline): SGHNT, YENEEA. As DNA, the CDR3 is TGTGCCAGCAGCCACGAAGGACAGGGGGTTCAAGAGACCCAGTACTTC. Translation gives CASSHEGQGVQETQYF.

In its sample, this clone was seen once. The CDR3 reads CASTGQIPPGTGELFF. CDR3 nucleotide sequence: TGTGCCAGTACTGGACAGATCCCTCCGGGGACCGGGGAGCTGTTTTTT. The genes are TRBV19 and TRBJ2-2; the D gene is possibly TRBD1 (6 bases). Germline-derived CDR1 and CDR2 are LNHDA and SQIVND (reference sequence). CDR3 length: 16 residues. Trimming removed 7 bases from V and 5 bases from J, with 20 bases in between.

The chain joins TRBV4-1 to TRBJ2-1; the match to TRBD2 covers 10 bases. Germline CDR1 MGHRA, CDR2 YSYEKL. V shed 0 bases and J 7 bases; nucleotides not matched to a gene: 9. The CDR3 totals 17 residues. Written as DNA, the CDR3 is TGCGCCAGCAGCCAAGATCGACGGACTAGCGGTGGGAATGAGCAGTTCTTC. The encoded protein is CASSQDRRTSGGNEQFF.

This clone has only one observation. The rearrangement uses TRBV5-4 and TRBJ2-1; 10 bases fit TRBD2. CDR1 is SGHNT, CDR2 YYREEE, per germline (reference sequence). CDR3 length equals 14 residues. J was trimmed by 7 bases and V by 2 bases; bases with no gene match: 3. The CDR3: CASSFGTSVNEQFF. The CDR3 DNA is TGTGCCAGCAGCTTCGGGACTAGCGTGAATGAGCAGTTCTTC.

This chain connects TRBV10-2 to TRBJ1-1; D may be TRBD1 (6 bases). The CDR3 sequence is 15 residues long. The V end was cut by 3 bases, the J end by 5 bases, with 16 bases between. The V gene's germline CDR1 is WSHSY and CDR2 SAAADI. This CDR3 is CASSDEGQGGTEAFF. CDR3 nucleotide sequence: TGCGCCAGCAGTGATGAGGGACAAGGAGGGACTGAAGCTTTCTTT.

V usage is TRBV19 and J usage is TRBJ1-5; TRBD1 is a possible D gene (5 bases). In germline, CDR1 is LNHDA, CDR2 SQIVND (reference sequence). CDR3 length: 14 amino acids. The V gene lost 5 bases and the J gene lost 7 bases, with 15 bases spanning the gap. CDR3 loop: CASSGMGVWQPQHF. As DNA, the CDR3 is TGTGCCAGTAGTGGAATGGGGGTATGGCAGCCCCAGCATTTT.

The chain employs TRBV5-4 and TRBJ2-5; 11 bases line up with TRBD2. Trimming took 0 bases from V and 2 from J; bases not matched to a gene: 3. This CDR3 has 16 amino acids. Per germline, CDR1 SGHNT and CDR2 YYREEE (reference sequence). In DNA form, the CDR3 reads TGTGCCAGCAGCTTGGAGCTAGCGGGGGGACAAGAGACCCAGTACTTC. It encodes CASSLELAGGQETQYF.

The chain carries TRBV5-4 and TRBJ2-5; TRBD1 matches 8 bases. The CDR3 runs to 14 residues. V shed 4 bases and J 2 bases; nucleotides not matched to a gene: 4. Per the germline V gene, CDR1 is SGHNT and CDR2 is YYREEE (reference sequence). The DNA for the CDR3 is TGTGCCAGCAGCACGAGGACAGGGCAAGAGACCCAGTACTTC. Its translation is CASSTRTGQETQYF. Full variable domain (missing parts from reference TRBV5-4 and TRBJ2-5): ETGVTQSPTHLIKTRGQQVTLRCSSQSGHNTVSWYQQALGQGPQFIFQYYREEENGRGNFPPRFSGLQFPNYSSELNVNALELDDSALYLCASSTRTGQETQYFGPGTRLLVL.

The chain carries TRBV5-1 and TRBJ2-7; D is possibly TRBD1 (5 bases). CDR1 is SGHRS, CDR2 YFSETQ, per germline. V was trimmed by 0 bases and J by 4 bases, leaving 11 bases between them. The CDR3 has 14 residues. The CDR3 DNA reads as TGCGCCAGCAGCTTGGAGGGGCCCATTTACGAGCAGTACTTC. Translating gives CASSLEGPIYEQYF. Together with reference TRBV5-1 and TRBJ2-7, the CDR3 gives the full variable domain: KAGVTQTPRYLIKTRGQQVTLSCSPISGHRSVSWYQQTPGQGLQFLFEYFSETQRNKGNFPGRFSGRQFSNSRSEMNVSTLELGDSALYLCASSLEGPIYEQYFGPGTRLTVT.

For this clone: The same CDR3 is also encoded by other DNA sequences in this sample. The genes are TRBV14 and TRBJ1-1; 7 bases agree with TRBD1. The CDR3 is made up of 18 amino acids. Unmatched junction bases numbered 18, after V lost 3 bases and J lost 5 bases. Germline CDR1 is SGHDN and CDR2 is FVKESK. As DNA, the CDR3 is TGTGCCAGCAGCCAGGGGAGGGGGCGGCTAAGTTGGATGACTGAAGCTTTCTTT. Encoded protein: CASSQGRGRLSWMTEAFF. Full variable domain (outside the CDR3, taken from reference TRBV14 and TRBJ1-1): EAGVTQFPSHSVIEKGQTVTLRCDPISGHDNLYWYRRVMGKEIKFLLHFVKESKQDESGMPNNRFLAERTGGTYSTLKVQPAELEDSGVYFCASSQGRGRLSWMTEAFFGQGTRLTVV.

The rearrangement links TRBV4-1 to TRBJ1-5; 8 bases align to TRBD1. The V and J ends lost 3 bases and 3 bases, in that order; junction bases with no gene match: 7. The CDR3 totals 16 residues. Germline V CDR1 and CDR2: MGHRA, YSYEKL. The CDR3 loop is CASSHGATGDNQPQHF. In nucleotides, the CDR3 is TGCGCCAGCAGCCATGGAGCGACAGGGGACAATCAGCCCCAGCATTTT.

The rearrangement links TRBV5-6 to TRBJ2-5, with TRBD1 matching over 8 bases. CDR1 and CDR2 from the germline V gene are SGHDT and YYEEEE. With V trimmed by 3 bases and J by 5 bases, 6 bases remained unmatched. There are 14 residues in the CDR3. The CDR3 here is CASSYGQGRETQYF. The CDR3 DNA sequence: TGTGCCAGCAGCTATGGACAGGGTAGGGAGACCCAGTACTTC.

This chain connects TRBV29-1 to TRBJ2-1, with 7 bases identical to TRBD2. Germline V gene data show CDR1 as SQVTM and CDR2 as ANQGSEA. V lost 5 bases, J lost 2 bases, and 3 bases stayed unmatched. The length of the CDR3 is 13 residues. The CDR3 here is CSVRSGAYNEQFF. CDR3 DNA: TGCAGCGTTCGGAGCGGGGCCTACAATGAGCAGTTCTTC.

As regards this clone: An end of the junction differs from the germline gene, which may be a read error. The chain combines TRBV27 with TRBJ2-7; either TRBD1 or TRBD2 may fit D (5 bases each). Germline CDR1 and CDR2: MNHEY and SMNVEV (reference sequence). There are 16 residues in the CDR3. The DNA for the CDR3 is TGTGCCAGCAGCTTATCCAAGGGGAGCGGCTCCTACGAGCAGTACTTC. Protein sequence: CASSLSKGSGSYEQYF.

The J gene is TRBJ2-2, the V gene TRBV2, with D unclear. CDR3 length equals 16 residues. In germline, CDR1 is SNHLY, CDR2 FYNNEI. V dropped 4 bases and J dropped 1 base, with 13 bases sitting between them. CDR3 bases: TGTGCCAGCAGTGGGGCAGGAGAATTGAACACCGGGGAGCTGTTTTTT. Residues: CASSGAGELNTGELFF.

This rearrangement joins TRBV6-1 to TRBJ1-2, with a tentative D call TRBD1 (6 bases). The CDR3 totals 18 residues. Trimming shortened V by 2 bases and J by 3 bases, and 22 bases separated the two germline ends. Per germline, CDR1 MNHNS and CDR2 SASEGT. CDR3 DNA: TGTGCCAGCAGTGAACTTCCCGCAGGGGAGGTTTTCGACTATGGCTACACCTTC. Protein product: CASSELPAGEVFDYGYTF.